This TCR beta chain was documented in a study of blood T cell repertoires in COVID-19. The overall study: PBMCs, B-cell-depleted T cells, or T cells were the source of the cDNA or gDNA that made up the material.

TCRdb keeps only in-frame clones here, not all; method: immunoSEQ multiplex PCR. The sample holds about 62,000 clones, 86% seen once. The V gene's germline CDR1 is SGHAT and CDR2 FQNNGV. The CDR3 sequence is 14 residues long. V dropped 5 bases and J dropped 1 base, with 11 bases sitting between them. Source material: peripheral blood. This receptor was obtained from an elderly woman with acute or convalescent COVID-19. This chain uses TRBV11-2 with TRBJ1-1; weak D call: TRBD1 (6 bases). CDR3 nucleotide sequence: TGTGCCAGCAGCCTAGGACAGCAGAACACTGAAGCTTTCTTT. Translated: CASSLGQQNTEAFF.